These T cell receptor beta chains were read from a single sample in a study of early T cells in non-severe SARS-CoV-2 infection. TCRdb independently ran MiXCR on the 5' RACE reads; one entry per CDR3 protein. This repertoire shows 35,000 to 45,000 distinct CDR3 sequences, approximately 6% found once; its top ten account for 7.6%. The sequencing input was whole blood. These receptors were obtained from an adult who was a healthcare worker with PCR-confirmed SARS-CoV-2 infection or an uninfected control (not recorded which). Both conserved end residues are part of each CDR3. Each record gives: clone size, D gene, J gene, V gene, CDR3 protein, CDR3 DNA. The D gene is left open where the match is weak. Part of the rows lack a size; the others show once, few, many or a class for expanded clones.

-,-,TRBJ2-1,TRBV7-3,CASSPNGRVSSYNEQFF,TGTGCCAGCAGCCCCAATGGGCGGGTGAGCTCCTACAATGAGCAGTTCTTC
many,TRBD1,TRBJ1-4,TRBV20-1,CSASHRGQREKLFF,TGCAGTGCTAGCCACAGGGGGCAACGGGAAAAACTGTTTTTT
many,-,TRBJ2-7,TRBV6-1,CSCARDLYEQYF,TGTTCCTGTGCCAGGGATCTCTACGAGCAGTACTTC
many,TRBD1,TRBJ1-2,TRBV6-2/TRBV6-3,CASSPRTGYGYTF,TGTGCCAGCAGCCCCCGGACAGGCTATGGCTACACCTTC
many,-,TRBJ2-2,TRBV7-6,CASSLMTGLATGELFF,TGTGCCAGCAGCCTCATGACGGGACTTGCTACCGGGGAGCTGTTTTTT
many,-,TRBJ1-2,TRBV6-5,CASSYSTDGVLRGHGYTF,TGTGCCAGCAGTTACTCGACCGACGGTGTCCTCAGGGGCCATGGCTACACCTTC
many,-,TRBJ2-4,TRBV18,CASSLGAAENIQYF,TGTGCCAGCTCCCTCGGAGCGGCCGAAAACATTCAGTACTTC
many,TRBD2,TRBJ2-1,TRBV7-2,CASSLVRGSYNEQFF,TGTGCCAGCAGCCTCGTGCGGGGGTCCTACAATGAGCAGTTCTTC
many,-,TRBJ1-1,TRBV6-4,CASRPGGGTTEAFF,TGTGCCAGCAGACCCGGGGGTGGCACCACTGAAGCTTTCTTT
many,-,TRBJ1-1,TRBV18,CASSPGFTEYTEAFF,TGTGCCAGCTCACCAGGGTTTACGGAGTACACTGAAGCTTTCTTT
many,-,TRBJ2-7,TRBV28,CASSLIPGGVGLPYEQYF,TGTGCCAGCAGCCTGATCCCTGGAGGGGTTGGGCTCCCCTACGAGCAGTACTTC
many,-,TRBJ2-7,TRBV29-1,CSVAVYSYEQYF,TGCAGCGTTGCGGTGTACTCCTACGAGCAGTACTTC
many,-,TRBJ2-7,TRBV6-5,CASSYNSGTWNGEQYF,TGTGCCAGCAGTTACAATTCGGGAACATGGAATGGGGAGCAGTACTTC
-,-,TRBJ1-1,TRBV20-1,CSARKAGGANTEAFF,TGCAGTGCTAGAAAGGCGGGGGGAGCGAACACTGAAGCTTTCTTT
many,-,TRBJ1-1,TRBV21-1,CASSKGTGTEKLGLFTEAFF,TGTGCCAGCAGCAAAGGTACCGGGACAGAGAAATTAGGGCTGTTCACTGAAGCTTTCTTT
-,-,TRBJ2-7,TRBV5-1,CASSPGGSRFYEQYF,TGCGCCAGCAGCCCCGGCGGCAGCAGGTTCTACGAGCAGTACTTC
many,-,TRBJ2-2,TRBV7-2,CASSLGARDTGELFF,TGTGCCAGCAGCTTAGGGGCCAGGGACACCGGGGAGCTGTTTTTT
many,TRBD2,TRBJ2-5,TRBV7-3,CASSNGLAGGQETQYF,TGTGCCAGCAGCAACGGACTAGCGGGGGGTCAAGAGACCCAGTACTTC
many,-,TRBJ1-4,TRBV29-1,CSVEQAPNEKLFF,TGCAGCGTTGAACAAGCGCCTAATGAAAAACTGTTTTTT
few,-,TRBJ1-3,TRBV7-2,CASSSFVGNTIYF,TGTGCCAGCAGCTCTTTCGTCGGAAACACCATATATTTT
few,-,TRBJ2-3,TRBV12-3/TRBV12-4,CASASRDTQYF,TGTGCCAGCGCATCGAGAGATACGCAGTATTTT
few,-,TRBJ2-7,TRBV2,CASATRGLYEQYF,TGTGCCAGCGCGACCCGAGGGCTATACGAGCAGTACTTC
many,-,TRBJ1-2,TRBV10-3,CASRREIKYGYTF,TGTGCCTCCAGGCGGGAGATAAAATATGGCTACACCTTC
many,TRBD1,TRBJ1-3,TRBV13,CASSIDRDSGNTIYF,TGTGCCAGCAGCATTGACAGGGACTCTGGAAACACCATATATTTT
medium-sized,-,TRBJ1-6,TRBV2,CASSGDGTNSPLHF,TGTGCCAGCAGTGGGGACGGCACTAATTCACCCCTCCACTTT
-,-,TRBJ1-1,TRBV7-3,CASSPMGGRATEAFF,TGTGCCAGCAGCCCCATGGGGGGTCGGGCCACTGAAGCTTTCTTT
few,-,TRBJ2-4,TRBV6-2/TRBV6-3,CASSLDLAKNIQYF,TGTGCCAGCAGTCTCGACCTAGCCAAAAACATTCAGTACTTC
many,TRBD1,TRBJ2-2,TRBV7-2,CASSSDRVDTGELFF,TGTGCCAGCAGCTCGGACAGGGTGGACACCGGGGAGCTGTTTTTT
many,-,TRBJ1-1,TRBV6-5,CASSYRGRNTEAFF,TGTGCCAGCAGTTACAGGGGGAGGAACACTGAAGCTTTCTTT
few,-,TRBJ2-4,TRBV3-1,CATQAKNIQYF,TGTGCCACGCAAGCCAAAAACATTCAGTACTTC
few,-,TRBJ2-7,TRBV4-1,CASSRAAATYEQYF,TGCGCCAGCTCGCGTGCCGCGGCAACCTACGAGCAGTACTTC
many,-,TRBJ2-7,TRBV20-1,CSARDTRISYEQYF,TGCAGTGCTAGAGATACACGGATCTCCTACGAGCAGTACTTC
many,-,TRBJ2-1,TRBV9,CASSVGPYNEQFF,TGTGCCAGCAGCGTAGGCCCTTACAATGAGCAGTTCTTC
many,-,TRBJ2-7,TRBV11-3,CASSLGDPSVSSYEQYF,TGTGCCAGCAGCTTAGGAGACCCGAGCGTCAGCTCCTACGAGCAGTACTTC
few,-,TRBJ2-2,TRBV6-2/TRBV6-3,CASNDANTGELFF,TGTGCCAGCAACGACGCGAACACCGGGGAGCTGTTTTTT
many,TRBD2,TRBJ2-1,TRBV5-6,CASSLTGGPGEQFF,TGTGCCAGCAGCTTAACGGGGGGGCCGGGTGAGCAGTTCTTC
few,TRBD2,TRBJ2-4,TRBV11-2,CASSSISGRSNIQYF,TGTGCCAGCAGCTCCATTTCCGGGAGGAGCAACATTCAGTACTTC
few,TRBD2,TRBJ2-7,TRBV7-8,CAGRTSGSHEQYF,TGTGCCGGACGGACTAGCGGGAGCCACGAGCAGTACTTC
many,-,TRBJ2-7,TRBV29-1,CSAFIGSGYEQYF,TGCAGCGCCTTTATTGGGTCGGGCTACGAGCAGTACTTC
many,TRBD1,TRBJ2-6,TRBV6-1,CASSVGTGDYGANVLTF,TGTGCCAGCAGTGTCGGGACAGGGGATTACGGGGCCAACGTCCTGACTTTC
-,TRBD2,TRBJ2-2,TRBV7-2,CASSRLAANTGELFF,TGTGCCAGCAGTCGACTAGCTGCGAACACCGGGGAGCTGTTTTTT